The 6 T cell receptor beta chains presented below share a single source sample, sequenced in a study of read filtering for tumor transcriptome and immune sequencing. This library used about 400 ng RNA and molecular barcoded adaptors spanning alpha/delta and beta/gamma chains. Each CDR3 protein is one row after TCRdb ran MiXCR on the reads. The sample lists 20,000 or so distinct CDR3 sequences; 22% were seen once. The sample consisted of a population of CD138-negative cells sorted from bone marrow. The receptors shown here come from a donor over 35 with multiple myeloma.

This clonotype was counted many times. The chain couples TRBV11-2 to TRBJ2-5; D is uncertain. CDR3 length: 13 residues. V lost 0 bases and J lost 5, with 7 bases in between. Germline values: CDR1 SGHAT, CDR2 FQNNGV. CDR3 DNA sequence: TGTGCCAGCAGCTTAGAGGGGATGGAGACCCAGTACTTC. It translates to CASSLEGMETQYF.

V gene TRBV30 combines with J gene TRBJ2-3; TRBD1 or TRBD2 may be the D gene (5 bases each). CDR1 and CDR2 (germline): GTSNPN, SVGIG (reference sequence). The CDR3 has 13 amino acids. Trimming left V 5 bases short and J 7 bases short, with 16 bases between. Written as DNA, the CDR3 is TGTGCCTGGGGCCCGGGGACCCTCTATACGCAGTATTTT. It codes for CAWGPGTLYTQYF.

This clonotype was observed many times. The J gene is TRBJ2-1, the V gene TRBV28, with D maybe TRBD1 (5 bases). Trimming cost V 7 bases and J 0 bases, with 10 bases left between them. This CDR3 is built from 14 residues. Per the germline V gene, CDR1 is MDHEN and CDR2 is SYDVKM. The CDR3 loop is CASTRQSSYNEQFF. Written as DNA, the CDR3 is TGTGCCAGCACACGACAGTCCTCCTACAATGAGCAGTTCTTC.

This clonotype was recorded at least ten times. The chain carries TRBV6-1 and TRBJ2-6; D unclear. V lost 4 bases and J lost 0, with 10 bases in between. The CDR3 consists of 16 residues. Germline values: CDR1 MNHNS, CDR2 SASEGT. The CDR3 here is CASSVVLSSGANVLTF. CDR3 in DNA: TGTGCCAGCAGTGTCGTTTTGAGCTCTGGGGCCAACGTCCTGACTTTC.

This clonotype appeared many times. The chain combines TRBV10-3 with TRBJ2-7; 7 bases are a match to TRBD2. V shed 10 bases and J 5 bases; nucleotides not matched to a gene: 14. The germline gives CDR1 ENHRY, CDR2 SYGVKD. This CDR3 comprises 14 residues. This CDR3 is CATAGGRGVDEQYF. CDR3 DNA sequence: TGTGCCACCGCCGGTGGGAGGGGTGTGGACGAGCAGTACTTC.

This clonotype rates as medium-sized. The chain has TRBV20-1 and TRBJ2-1; the D gene could be TRBD1 or TRBD2 (7 bases each). The CDR3 has 13 amino acids. Germline assignment: CDR1 DFQATT and CDR2 SNEGSKA (reference sequence). Deletions cut 5 bases from V and 7 bases from J, with 15 bases between. The CDR3 DNA reads TGCAGTGCTGCGGGGGACAGTGGAAATGAGCAGTTCTTC. Amino acids: CSAAGDSGNEQFF.